This T cell receptor (beta chain) was obtained from a study of beta chain features in type 1 diabetes. Naive, central memory, regulatory and stem cell-like memory cells within the CD4+ compartment were sorted using CD45RO/CCR7/CD25/CD127/CD95/CD27. Study findings and constraints: Any HLA effect on TCRB rearrangement was left unresolved by small sub-analyses. All four CD4+ subsets from Type 1 diabetes patients carried moderately but significantly shorter TCRB CDR3s. Type 1 diabetes patients had fewer VDJ junction insertions and more deletions.

There are a few counts of this clone. As yet, its antigen is unknown. Expressed TCRB transcripts were sequenced, since all the RNA that had been isolated was reverse transcribed. Repertoires were generated with immunoSEQ multiplex PCR, while TCRdb's copy carries only in-frame clones and drops some. Of 640,000 or so clones detected, over 13% appear once; the ten largest clones hold approximately 0.043%. CDR3 length: 14 amino acids. Trimming removed 7 bases from V and 2 bases from J, with 15 bases in between. The germline V gene has CDR1 SQVTM and CDR2 ANQGSEA. The TCR was taken from a man between 18 and 29 years old with type 1 diabetes. The sequenced sample was naive CD4+ T cells from blood. The chain is built from TRBV29-1 and TRBJ1-3; D possibly corresponds to TRBD1 (5 bases). CDR3 nucleotide sequence: TGCAGCGGAGGGGCCGGGACCGCTGGAAACACCATATATTTT. It yields the protein CSGGAGTAGNTIYF.